Below, one T cell receptor beta chain is given with its context. Its antigen target is currently unknown. There are no base qualities to consult, and no much larger clone falls within one base. The sample originates from a study of OX40 agonist ivuxolimab in advanced cancers. For the wider study: The costimulatory receptor OX40 (CD134) was targeted by ivuxolimab, a fully human IgG2 agonistic monoclonal antibody. Intravenous ivuxolimab was administered to patients every 2 weeks at six dose levels: 0.01, 0.1, 0.3, 1.5, 3 and 10 mg/kg. Among the approximately 54 dose-escalation patients, around 20 had hepatocellular carcinoma, about 15 melanoma, 9 renal cell carcinoma and 9 head and neck cancer. In the dose-escalation cohort, 70% to 90% of patients were male, and the mean age was around 60 years with a range of roughly 20 to 80. Prior anti-PD-1, anti-PD-L1 or anti-CTLA-4 therapy was permitted, and checkpoint inhibitors had been received by less than 45% of dose-escalation patients. Partial responses were achieved by three dose-escalation patients, of whom one had hepatocellular carcinoma and two had cutaneous melanoma. Peripheral TCRbeta sequencing aimed to test whether ivuxolimab altered TCR sequence diversity and caused clonal T-cell expansion. The monotherapy dose-escalation portion (N ≈ 55 patients) of the phase I ivuxolimab trial is reported in the paper. Study-level results and caveats: At doses of 0.1 to 3.0 mg/kg, clonal expansion of both CD4+ and CD8+ blood T cells was observed from baseline to week 6. Low levels of normalized T-cell clonal expansion were also seen in some patients who did not respond. In partial responders in the 0.1-3.0 mg/kg groups, normalized peripheral clonal expansion was found to be among the lowest, especially among CD8+ T cells. On average, CD8+ T cells showed more expanded clones than CD4+ T cells after ivuxolimab. The antigen specificity of the clonally expanded peripheral T cells was not determined.

For sequencing of the TCRbeta CDR3 region, genomic DNA was extracted from the sorted cells. The immunoSEQ Assay was used to sequence the TCRbeta CDR3 regions. TCRdb provides this immuneACCESS table in a form limited to in-frame rearrangements. Some clones are lacking; in checked studies, under half of them reflect an unresolved V gene, and why the rest are absent is not known. The sample records approximately 72,000 clones, about 79% of which are singletons. The ten most abundant clones make up about 1.6% of the sample. Patients with autoimmune disease history or receiving systemic immunosuppression were excluded from the trial. Peripheral blood for TCR sequencing was collected from all dose cohorts at baseline, on cycle 4 day 1, and on cycle 7 day 1. The samples were taken from a phase I, first-in-human, multicenter, open-label dose-escalation trial of ivuxolimab. Adults with locally advanced or metastatic head and neck squamous cell, hepatocellular, melanoma or renal cell carcinoma were enrolled in the trial. Before TCR sequencing, CD4+ T cells and CD8+ T cells from peripheral blood were sorted into separate populations.

Deletion took 0 bases off V and 3 bases off J, with a span of 12 bases between the germline ends. In the germline V gene, CDR1 corresponds to SGHAT and CDR2 to FQNNGV. Counted from cysteine to phenylalanine, this CDR3 has 15 amino acids. Here the CDR3 DNA is all that survives: 45 bases in frame from base 1. Sequenced here: CD4+ or CD8+ T cells sorted from blood, sampled in a trial of the OX40 agonist ivuxolimab. The chain uses TRBV11-2 and TRBJ2-7; the D gene assignment is ambiguous. The receptor was isolated from an adult with an advanced solid tumor such as melanoma, head and neck, liver or kidney cancer. The CDR3: CASSLELGPSYEQYF. The nucleotide sequence is given as TGTGCCAGCAGCTTAGAATTAGGCCCGAGCTACGAGCAGTACTTC.